These 15 T cell receptor beta chains share one sample of origin, sequenced in a study of shared clonotypes between healthy human individuals. Sequenced by immunoSEQ multiplex PCR; TCRdb stores in-frame clones only, minus some. This table holds 730,000 or so clones, approximately 79% found once. Sequenced input: memory CD4+ T cells sorted from blood. As to subset: CD45RA-negative fraction. The receptor source for this set is a woman in her twenties or thirties in good health.

This clone has only a few counts. V gene TRBV7-2 combines with J gene TRBJ1-2; the D is unclear. The CDR3 spans 15 residues. The germline gives CDR1 SGHTA, CDR2 FQGNSA. The ends were cut back, 1 base at V and 2 bases at J, with 11 bases in the middle. CDR3 region: CASSLGVADNYGYTF. The CDR3 bases are TGTGCCAGCAGCTTAGGTGTTGCGGACAACTATGGCTACACCTTC. Combining the CDR3 with reference TRBV7-2 and TRBJ1-2 gives the whole variable domain GAGVSQSPSNKVTEKGKDVELRCDPISGHTALYWYRQSLGQGLEFLIYFQGNSAPDKSGLPSDRFSAERTGGSVSTLTIQRTQQEDSAVYLCASSLGVADNYGYTFGSGTRLTVV.

The chain couples TRBV2 to TRBJ1-1, with TRBD1 matching 11 bases. V lost 6 bases and J lost 1; bases outside the gene matches: 1. The CDR3 spans 14 residues. Per the germline V gene, CDR1 is SNHLY and CDR2 is FYNNEI. CDR3 bases: TGTGCCAGCAGGGGGACAGGGGGGAACACTGAAGCTTTCTTT. Translation: CASRGTGGNTEAFF.

The chain uses TRBV7-3 and TRBJ1-2, with a possible D match to TRBD1 (5 bases). The germline gives CDR1 SGHTA, CDR2 FQGTGA. CDR3 length: 16 amino acids. Trimming cost V 5 bases and J 2 bases, with 18 bases left between them. CDR3 nucleotide sequence: TGTGCCAGCAGCCCAAAAGCCGGGACCCAGAACTATGGCTACACCTTC. This translates into CASSPKAGTQNYGYTF.

The gene calls are TRBV2 and TRBJ1-5; no reliable D call. Germline lookup yields CDR1 SNHLY and CDR2 FYNNEI. V lost 6 bases to trimming and J lost 0 bases, with 12 bases between them. This CDR3 contains 15 residues. CDR3 loop: CASRIRASSNQPQHF. CDR3 DNA sequence: TGTGCCAGCAGAATTAGGGCCTCTAGCAATCAGCCCCAGCATTTT. The full variable domain, in which reference TRBV2 and TRBJ1-5 provide the parts outside the CDR3, is EPEVTQTPSHQVTQMGQEVILRCVPISNHLYFYWYRQILGQKVEFLVSFYNNEISEKSEIFDDQFSVERPDGSNFTLKIRSTKLEDSAMYFCASRIRASSNQPQHFGDGTRLSIL.

This clone has more than one count but fewer than ten. The V call is TRBV6-1, the J call TRBJ1-5, with D possibly matching TRBD1 (6 bases). In germline, CDR1 is MNHNS, CDR2 SASEGT. The V end was cut by 8 bases, the J end by 4 bases, with 12 bases between. This CDR3 region has 13 residues. The CDR3 here is CASGRDNNQPQHF. In DNA form, the CDR3 reads TGTGCCAGCGGCCGGGACAATAATCAGCCCCAGCATTTT.

Worth noting for this clone: This sample includes further DNA sequences coding for the same CDR3. The chain has TRBV27 and TRBJ2-5; D may be TRBD1 or TRBD2 (5 bases each). Trimming took 4 bases from V and 4 from J, leaving 10 bases between them. This CDR3 region has 13 residues. Germline CDR1 MNHEY, CDR2 SMNVEV (reference sequence). This CDR3 is CASSSSGRETQYF. CDR3 nucleotide sequence: TGTGCCAGCAGTTCTTCAGGGAGAGAGACCCAGTACTTC.

Worth noting for this clone: At the DNA level, this CDR3 is encoded by other sequences in the same sample as well. The chain is built from TRBV11-2 and TRBJ2-7, with 9 positions matching TRBD1. This CDR3 is built from 15 residues. V was clipped by 5 bases and J by 4 bases; unmatched bases: 9. Germline V lookup: CDR1 SGHAT, CDR2 FQNNGV. As DNA, the CDR3 is TGTGCCAGCAGCGGAGGTGGGACAGGGTCATACGAGCAGTACTTC. The encoded protein is CASSGGGTGSYEQYF.

This clone was seen a few times. CDR3 region: CASSIDRDQPQHF. CDR3 sequence (DNA): TGTGCCAGTAGTATAGATAGAGATCAGCCCCAGCATTTT. The chain has TRBV19 and TRBJ1-5; D is unclear. The germline CDR1 and CDR2 sequences are LNHDA and SQIVND (reference sequence). The CDR3 sequence is 13 residues long. Trimming took 0 bases from V and 5 from J, leaving 5 bases between them.

Of note for this clone: The same CDR3 arises from other DNA sequences in this sample as well. V usage is TRBV18 and J usage is TRBJ2-2; D remains ambiguous. Germline assignment: CDR1 KGHSH and CDR2 LQKENI. Between the trimmed V and J ends, which lost 2 bases and 5 bases, there was a span of 3 bases. The CDR3 runs 12 residues. In DNA, the CDR3 is TGTGCCAGCTCACCATTGACCGGGGAGCTGTTTTTT. Protein sequence: CASSPLTGELFF. Looking up the rest from reference TRBV18 and TRBJ2-2 gives the full variable domain: NAGVMQNPRHLVRRRGQEARLRCSPMKGHSHVYWYRQLPEEGLKFMVYLQKENIIDESGMPKERFSAEFPKEGPSILRIQQVVRGDSAAYFCASSPLTGELFFGEGSRLTVL.

The chain couples TRBV15 to TRBJ1-2; D unclear. There are 13 residues in the CDR3. The germline CDR1 and CDR2 sequences are LNHNV and YYDKDF (reference sequence). V lost 0 bases and J 6 bases, leaving 8 bases between the germline ends. The CDR3 DNA follows: TGTGCCACCAGCAGAGATATACAGAATGGCTACACCTTC. Translated: CATSRDIQNGYTF.

The sample holds a few counts of this clone. V usage is TRBV18 and J usage is TRBJ2-1; D uncertain. Germline lookup yields CDR1 KGHSH and CDR2 LQKENI. The CDR3 loop spans 12 amino acids. V was trimmed by 2 bases and J by 5 bases, leaving 4 bases between them. CDR3 coding DNA: TGTGCCAGCTCACCAGCGGACAATGAGCAGTTCTTC. Translating it yields CASSPADNEQFF.

The V call is TRBV19, the J call TRBJ2-7, with D uncertain. Per the germline V gene, CDR1 is LNHDA and CDR2 is SQIVND (reference sequence). V shed 1 base and J shed 6 bases, with 16 bases lying between them. The CDR3 extends over 15 amino acids. The CDR3 nucleotides read TGTGCCAGTAGTATAGGTTCAGCCCGAGTCGGCGAGCAGTACTTC. Translated: CASSIGSARVGEQYF.

This clone has a handful of counts. The genes are TRBV30 and TRBJ1-2; maybe TRBD1 (5 bases). Germline lookup yields CDR1 GTSNPN and CDR2 SVGIG (reference sequence). CDR3 size: 16 residues. The CDR3 is CAYPPGPIPRDYGYTF. CDR3 nucleotides: TGTGCTTATCCCCCGGGACCCATACCCCGGGACTATGGCTACACCTTC.

The chain links TRBV5-4 to TRBJ2-5; possibly TRBD1 for D (5 bases). Germline V gene data show CDR1 as SGHNT and CDR2 as YYREEE (reference sequence). V lost 0 bases and J lost 4, with 13 bases in between. The CDR3 covers 15 residues. CDR3 in DNA: TGTGCCAGCAGCTTGGGACAGAGGTTAGGAGAGACCCAGTACTTC. Translation: CASSLGQRLGETQYF.

The rearrangement joins TRBV2 to TRBJ2-3, with 11 bases fitting TRBD2. The CDR3 extends over 16 amino acids. CDR1 is SNHLY, CDR2 FYNNEI, per germline. V dropped 5 bases and J dropped 0; count of bases not matched to a gene: 4. CDR3 DNA: TGTGCCAGCAGTAGACTAGCGGGGTCTAGCACAGATACGCAGTATTTT. Amino acids: CASSRLAGSSTDTQYF.